Sequencing of this T cell receptor (beta chain) was carried out in a study of cytomegalovirus exposure and HLA in healthy donors. CDR1 is DFQATT and CDR2 is SNEGSKA in the germline V gene (reference sequence). The length of the CDR3 is 10 residues. General observations from the study: Investigators reported approximately 150 TCR beta chains as tied to cytomegalovirus. Later analysis showed TCR association rates varying by HLA locus, highest for DRB1 and lowest for HLA-C.

PCR amplification relied on 60 Vbeta primers (plus 13 Jbeta primers). Profiled with immunoSEQ multiplex PCR; TCRdb holds only in-frame clones, not every one. Here the sample spans about 190,000 clones, over 75% being singletons. Comments on this clone: No antigen is known for it. The germline gene is not matched at one end of the junction; a read error may be the cause.

The gene calls are TRBV20-1 and TRBJ1-2; D is ambiguous. The clonotype originates from a man in his forties or fifties in good health and CMV-seropositive. Sequencing was carried out using PBMCs. Written as DNA, the CDR3 is TGCAGTGCTGGAGAGAGGGGCTACACCTTC. Translating it yields CSAGERGYTF.